These 12 T cell receptor beta chains were all obtained from the same sample, sequenced in a study of blood T cell repertoires in COVID-19. Profiling relied on immunoSEQ multiplex PCR, and the TCRdb table lists in-frame clones only, not all of them. The table lists about 69,000 clones, 85% to 90% of them singletons. The sample taken for sequencing was peripheral blood. The origin of the receptors is a man aged 50 to 60 with acute or convalescent COVID-19.

The chain links TRBV30 to TRBJ1-2; 7 positions agree with TRBD1. With 0 bases clipped from V and 9 bases from J, the junction kept 10 bases outside the gene matches. CDR1 is GTSNPN and CDR2 is SVGIG in the germline V gene (reference sequence). CDR3 length equals 14 residues. CDR3 nucleotides: TGTGCCTGGAGTGTACGAACAGGGGCTGAGAGCTACACCTTC. Protein product: CAWSVRTGAESYTF.

This chain uses TRBV5-8 with TRBJ2-1; 8 bases fit TRBD1. The germline gives CDR1 SGHTS, CDR2 YDEGEE. The V segment lost 0 bases and the J segment 1 base; nucleotides outside the gene matches: 12. The CDR3 runs 19 residues. Written as DNA, the CDR3 is TGTGCCAGCAGCTTGGATCAGGGGGCTGCCAGAAGGTCCTACAATGAGCAGTTCTTC. This sequence encodes CASSLDQGAARRSYNEQFF.

This clone is a singleton in its sample. Within the sample, other DNA sequences also encode this same CDR3. The chain joins TRBV5-1 to TRBJ2-3; TRBD2 agrees at 10 bases. The V and J ends lost 0 bases and 4 bases, in that order; junction bases with no gene match: 2. The CDR3 sequence is 15 residues long. Germline lookup yields CDR1 SGHRS and CDR2 YFSETQ. The CDR3 region has the DNA TGCGCCAGCAGCTTGGGTCTAGCGGGGGCAGATACGCAGTATTTT. It translates to CASSLGLAGADTQYF.

The sample holds one count of this clone. V gene TRBV5-1 combines with J gene TRBJ1-4, with TRBD1 identical over 7 bases. The CDR3 is made up of 15 amino acids. CDR1 is SGHRS and CDR2 is YFSETQ in the germline V gene. Unmatched junction bases numbered 7, after V lost 0 bases and J lost 8 bases. CDR3 sequence: CASSLGSTGAEKLFF. The CDR3 DNA follows: TGCGCCAGCAGCTTGGGATCAACAGGGGCGGAAAAACTGTTTTTT.

V gene TRBV11-2 combines with J gene TRBJ1-1, with D tentatively TRBD1 (5 bases). There are 14 residues in the CDR3. Trimming cost V 0 bases and J 4 bases, with 9 bases left between them. Germline V gene data show CDR1 as SGHAT and CDR2 as FQNNGV. The CDR3 nucleotides read TGTGCCAGCAGCTTAGACAGGGTGACCACTGAAGCTTTCTTT. Its translation: CASSLDRVTTEAFF.

The chain uses TRBV10-1 and TRBJ2-1, with 8 positions matching TRBD2. V shed 5 bases and J 5 bases; nucleotides not matched to a gene: 8. Germline V gene lookup returns CDR1 WNHNN and CDR2 SYGVQD (reference sequence). This CDR3 region has 15 residues. The CDR3 protein is CASSRGGRTDNEQFF. For the CDR3, the DNA is TGCGCCAGCAGTCGCGGCGGGAGGACTGACAATGAGCAGTTCTTC.

This clone was detected only once. The V call is TRBV19, the J call TRBJ2-3; no clear D gene. The length of the CDR3 is 13 residues. Germline V gene sequence: CDR1 LNHDA, CDR2 SQIVND (reference sequence). The V end lost 1 base, the J end lost 3 bases, and 5 bases lay between the germline ends. The CDR3, as DNA: TGTGCCAGTAGTATAGTACAGACAGATACGCAGTATTTT. It is translated as CASSIVQTDTQYF.

The rearrangement joins TRBV18 to TRBJ2-2, with 9 bases lining up with TRBD1. The V segment lost 6 bases and the J segment 4 bases; nucleotides outside the gene matches: 12. CDR1 and CDR2 (germline): KGHSH, LQKENI. The CDR3 extends over 17 amino acids. CDR3 DNA: TGTGCCAGCTCCCTGATCCCGACAGGGGGGCCCACCGGGGAGCTGTTTTTT. It specifies CASSLIPTGGPTGELFF.

The V and J genes are TRBV2 and TRBJ2-3; 8 nucleotides match TRBD1. V was clipped by 7 bases and J by 1 base; unmatched bases: 7. Germline V gives CDR1 SNHLY, CDR2 FYNNEI. The CDR3 covers 15 residues. DNA for the CDR3: TGTGCCAGCAACCTGGACAGGGAACGCACAGATACGCAGTATTTT. Translation gives CASNLDRERTDTQYF.

The rearrangement joins TRBV6-5 to TRBJ1-5; 8 bases fit TRBD1. CDR1 and CDR2 from the germline V gene are MNHEY and SVGAGI. Losses at the gene ends were 4 bases for V and 8 bases for J; bases not matched to a gene: 7. There are 14 residues in the CDR3. The CDR3 DNA reads TGTGCCAGCAGTTTACGCAGGGGGCTGGAGCCCCAGCATTTT. Protein sequence: CASSLRRGLEPQHF.

The gene calls are TRBV14 and TRBJ1-1; D not resolved. V was clipped by 4 bases and J by 2 bases, with 8 bases between them. CDR3 size: 13 residues. CDR1 and CDR2 (germline): SGHDN, FVKESK. The CDR3 sequence is CASSLRLNTEAFF. The DNA of the CDR3 is TGTGCCAGCAGCCTCCGTTTAAACACTGAAGCTTTCTTT.

The genes are TRBV30 and TRBJ2-7, with a possible D match to TRBD2 (5 bases). Germline CDR1 is GTSNPN and CDR2 is SVGIG (reference sequence). V shed 0 bases and J shed 2 bases, with 14 bases lying between them. There are 15 residues in the CDR3. The CDR3 reads CAWSVRTRATYEQYF. CDR3 DNA sequence: TGTGCCTGGAGTGTAAGGACGCGGGCCACCTACGAGCAGTACTTC.